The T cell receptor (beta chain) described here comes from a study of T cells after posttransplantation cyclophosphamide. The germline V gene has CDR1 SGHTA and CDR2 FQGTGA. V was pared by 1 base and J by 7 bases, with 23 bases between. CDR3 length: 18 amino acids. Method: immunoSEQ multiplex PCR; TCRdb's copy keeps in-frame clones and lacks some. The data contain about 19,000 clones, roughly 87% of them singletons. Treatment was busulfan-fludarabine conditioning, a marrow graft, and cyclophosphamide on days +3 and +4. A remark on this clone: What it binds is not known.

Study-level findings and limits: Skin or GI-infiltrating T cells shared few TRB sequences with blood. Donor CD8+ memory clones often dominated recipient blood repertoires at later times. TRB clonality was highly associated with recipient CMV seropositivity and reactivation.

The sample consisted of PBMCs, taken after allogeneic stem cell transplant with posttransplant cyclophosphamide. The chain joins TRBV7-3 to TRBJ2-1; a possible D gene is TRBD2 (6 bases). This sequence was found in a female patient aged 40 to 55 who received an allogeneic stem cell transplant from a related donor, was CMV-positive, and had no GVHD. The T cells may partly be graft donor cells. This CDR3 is CASSLRGPPGLERNEQFF. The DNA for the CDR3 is TGTGCCAGCAGCTTAAGAGGCCCCCCGGGACTGGAAAGGAATGAGCAGTTCTTC.